The rows below give T cell receptor beta chains drawn from one sample of a study of PD-1 blockade in mismatch repair-deficient tumors. Sequenced by immunoSEQ multiplex PCR; TCRdb stores in-frame clones only, minus some. The sample has about 120,000 clones; approximately 90% are singletons. The sequencing here drew on peripheral blood, taken 44 weeks after starting pembrolizumab. These receptor sequences come from an adult with mismatch repair-deficient cancer. CDR3s include the opening cysteine and the closing phenylalanine or tryptophan. D genes are given only for firm matches. A row's size may be missing; if present it is once, few, many or a size class.

d_call j_call v_call cdr3_length clone_size cdr3_nt cdr3_aa
TRBD1 TRBJ2-7 TRBV6-1 14 - TGTGCCAGCATTCCCATTACAGGGGCCCACGAGCAGTACTTC CASIPITGAHEQYF
TRBD2 TRBJ2-1 TRBV2 17 - TGTGCCAGCAGTGATACGGGGAGGGCTAGTTTTTACAATGAGCAGTTCTTC CASSDTGRASFYNEQFF
TRBD2 TRBJ2-7 TRBV5-1 14 - TGCGCCAGCAGCTTGTCGCTAGCGGGAGTCGAGCAGTACTTC CASSLSLAGVEQYF
- TRBJ2-5 TRBV13 12 once TGTGCCAGCAGCCCCGGGTGGGAGACCCAGTACTTC CASSPGWETQYF
TRBD2 TRBJ2-3 TRBV11-2 15 - TGTGCCAGCAGGCAGTGGGGGGAGCGGGGAGATACGCAGTATTTT CASRQWGERGDTQYF
TRBD2 TRBJ2-3 TRBV9 16 - TGTGCCAGCAGCGCAGACCTAGCGGGCAGCACAGATACGCAGTATTTT CASSADLAGSTDTQYF
- TRBJ2-5 TRBV25-1 13 once TGTGCCAGCAGTCCCCAGGGCCCCGAGACCCAGTACTTC CASSPQGPETQYF
- TRBJ2-7 TRBV6-7 13 - TGTGCCAGCAGTTACTCCTATTCCTACGAGCAGTACTTC CASSYSYSYEQYF
TRBD2 TRBJ2-7 TRBV5-3 22 - TGTGCCAGAAGCCGACCTATACCCCGTGGCGCGGGAGGGCCAAATAGGGTCTACGAGCAGTACTTC CARSRPIPRGAGGPNRVYEQYF
TRBD1 TRBJ1-2 TRBV6-6 13 - TGTGCCAGCAGTTACAGGACAGGGGGTGGCTACACCTTC CASSYRTGGGYTF
- TRBJ2-3 TRBV29-1 15 - TGCAGCGTTGAAGGTTGGATAAGGGATCAAGATACGCAGTATTTT CSVEGWIRDQDTQYF